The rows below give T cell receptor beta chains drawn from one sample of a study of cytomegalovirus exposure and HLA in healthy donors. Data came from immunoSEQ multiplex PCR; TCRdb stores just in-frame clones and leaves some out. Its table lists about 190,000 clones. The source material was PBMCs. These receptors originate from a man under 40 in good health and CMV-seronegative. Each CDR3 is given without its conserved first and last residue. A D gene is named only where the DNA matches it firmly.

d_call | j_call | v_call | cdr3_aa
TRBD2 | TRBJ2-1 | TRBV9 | ASSALAGVGNEQF
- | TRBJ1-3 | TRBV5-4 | ASSLGQPSSGNTIY
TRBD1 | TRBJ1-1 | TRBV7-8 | ASRLRGRDYSEAF
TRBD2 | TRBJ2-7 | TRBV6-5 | ASSSTSGGNYEQY
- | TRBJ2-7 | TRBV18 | ASSPPGTHAYEQY
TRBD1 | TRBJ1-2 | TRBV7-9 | ASSLNLGQGYGYT
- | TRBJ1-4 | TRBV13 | ASSLPNKKLF
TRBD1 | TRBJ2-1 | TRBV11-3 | ASSSRDRANEQF
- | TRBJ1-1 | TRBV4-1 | ASSQLGLARGEAF
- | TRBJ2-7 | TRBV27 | ASSFGRNVVGGEQY
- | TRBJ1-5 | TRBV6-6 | ASSYYDNGNQPQH
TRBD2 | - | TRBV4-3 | ASSQDTGGSYEQY
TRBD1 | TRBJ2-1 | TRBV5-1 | ASSSLGQTWKNNNEQF
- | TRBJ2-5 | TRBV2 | ASRVTGGIQETQY
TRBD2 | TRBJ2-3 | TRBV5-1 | ASSLGLAGGTDTQY
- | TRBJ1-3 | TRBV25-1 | ASSEEGGAIY
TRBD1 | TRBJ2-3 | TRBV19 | ASSIPPNRGIPLTDTQY